These T cell receptor beta chains were read from a single sample in a study of T-cell memory formation after mild COVID-19. MiXCR, applied by TCRdb to the 5' RACE reads, yields one record per CDR3 protein. There are fewer than 40,000 distinct CDR3 sequences in the sample; about an eighth occur only once, and around 28% lies in the top ten. Sequencing was done on a sample of PBMCs or a T cell subset sorted from them (not recorded which). The receptors derive from a man younger than 30 who had mild COVID-19 (a few samples of this study predate the infection). Cell type and time point are not known. The CDR3 runs from the conserved cysteine through the conserved F or W. D genes are given only for firm matches. Not every row has a clone size; where given, it reads once, few, many or a size class.

>TRBD1|NA|TRBJ2-1|TRBV7-6
CASSPGQGANYEQFF
TGTGCCAGCAGCCCCGGACAGGGGGCGAACTATGAGCAGTTCTTC
>NA|many|TRBJ2-5|TRBV21-1
CASSKGVSGGPPETQYF
TGTGCCAGCAGCAAAGGAGTTAGCGGGGGGCCTCCCGAGACCCAGTACTTC
>NA|NA|TRBJ1-2|TRBV12-5
CASGLVLGEGYTF
TGTGCTAGTGGTTTGGTCTTGGGGGAGGGCTACACCTTC
>NA|NA|TRBJ2-7|TRBV30
CAWGRSRSRKQYF
TGTGCCTGGGGCCGGAGCAGGTCGCGTAAGCAGTACTTC
>NA|many|TRBJ2-2|TRBV4-3
CASSHLTGELFF
TGCGCCAGCAGCCACCTCACCGGGGAGCTGTTTTTT
>NA|many|TRBJ2-5|TRBV20-1
CSARGGETQYF
TGCAGTGCTAGAGGGGGGGAGACCCAGTACTTC
>NA|many|TRBJ1-3|TRBV6-6
CASSPGVGNTIYF
TGTGCCAGCAGTCCAGGGGTGGGAAACACCATATATTTT
>TRBD1|NA|TRBJ2-7|TRBV4-3
CASSPEPSGTGYEQYF
TGCGCCAGCAGCCCGGAGCCCTCGGGGACAGGCTACGAGCAGTACTTC
>TRBD1|many|TRBJ1-1|TRBV4-1
CASSLGIPGQANTEAFF
TGCGCCAGCAGCCTAGGGATCCCCGGACAGGCGAACACTGAAGCTTTCTTT
>NA|many|TRBJ2-7|TRBV14
CASSQLGYYEQYF
TGTGCCAGCAGCCAACTAGGTTACTACGAGCAGTACTTC
>NA|NA|TRBJ2-3|TRBV7-9
CASSSPALSTDTQYF
TGTGCCAGCAGCTCCCCGGCACTAAGCACAGATACGCAGTATTTT
>NA|many|TRBJ2-1|TRBV3-1
CASSQVGAREQFF
TGTGCCAGCAGCCAAGTGGGGGCGAGGGAGCAGTTCTTC
>NA|many|TRBJ1-1|TRBV6-6
CASSYSGGAEAFF
TGTGCCAGCAGTTACTCAGGAGGGGCTGAAGCTTTCTTT
>NA|many|TRBJ1-6|TRBV12-3/TRBV12-4
CASSLRGAWGSPLHF
TGTGCCAGCAGTTTACGGGGGGCGTGGGGATCACCCCTCCACTTT
>NA|NA|TRBJ2-1|TRBV11-3
CASSLDQGGTTRITEQFF
TGTGCCAGCAGCTTAGATCAGGGTGGGACAACAAGGATTACTGAGCAGTTCTTC
>NA|many|TRBJ2-2|TRBV7-2
CASSSREGRTYTGELFF
TGTGCCAGCAGCTCCCGTGAAGGGCGGACGTACACCGGGGAGCTGTTTTTT
>NA|many|TRBJ2-3|TRBV6-2/TRBV6-3
CASSYPTDTQYF
TGTGCCAGCAGTTATCCCACAGATACGCAGTATTTT
>TRBD2|many|TRBJ2-5|TRBV6-2/TRBV6-3
CASRGLAGMMTQYF
TGTGCCAGCAGGGGACTAGCGGGGATGATGACCCAGTACTTC
>NA|many|TRBJ2-3|TRBV18
CASSPPQDTQYF
TGTGCCAGCTCACCACCGCAAGATACGCAGTATTTT
>NA|many|TRBJ1-5|TRBV15
CATSRDLVQPQHF
TGTGCCACCAGCAGAGATCTCGTTCAGCCCCAGCATTTT
>NA|many|TRBJ2-1|TRBV7-2
CASSGYHNEQFF
TGTGCCAGCAGCGGATATCACAATGAGCAGTTCTTC
>TRBD2|few|TRBJ2-5|TRBV20-1
CSAQLGGGARETQYF
TGCAGTGCTCAATTGGGCGGGGGGGCCCGGGAGACCCAGTACTTC
>NA|many|TRBJ2-1|TRBV11-2
CASSLPAQYNEQFF
TGTGCCAGCAGCTTACCCGCGCAGTACAATGAGCAGTTCTTC
>NA|few|TRBJ2-5|TRBV3-1
CASSYPAATQYF
TGTGCCAGCAGCTACCCGGCGGCGACCCAGTACTTC
>TRBD2|many|TRBJ2-1|TRBV6-6
CASSYLSPGGPNNEQFF
TGTGCCAGCAGTTACCTATCCCCGGGGGGGCCGAACAATGAGCAGTTCTTC
>NA|many|TRBJ1-5|TRBV3-1
CASSQESRGRGQPQHF
TGTGCCAGCAGCCAAGAGTCCCGGGGGCGAGGTCAGCCCCAGCATTTT
>TRBD2|NA|TRBJ2-1|TRBV28
CASSVIAGGTWEQFF
TGTGCCAGCAGTGTGATAGCGGGGGGGACATGGGAGCAGTTCTTC
>TRBD1|NA|TRBJ1-5|TRBV4-1
CASSQRTGTGGGKPQHF
TGCGCCAGCAGCCAACGCACCGGGACAGGGGGAGGTAAGCCCCAGCATTTT
>NA|many|TRBJ2-7|TRBV20-1
CSAMGERWGSLREQYF
TGCAGTGCTATGGGGGAACGTTGGGGATCTCTACGTGAGCAGTACTTC
>TRBD1|many|TRBJ2-1|TRBV6-5
CASSSTGGIYNEQFF
TGTGCCAGCAGCTCCACAGGGGGCATCTACAATGAGCAGTTCTTC
>TRBD2|many|TRBJ2-3|TRBV9
CASTPGGAITDTQYF
TGTGCCAGCACCCCGGGGGGGGCAATCACAGATACGCAGTATTTT
>NA|many|TRBJ2-1|TRBV12-3/TRBV12-4
CASSFRGRNNEQFF
TGTGCCAGCAGTTTCCGGGGCCGCAACAATGAGCAGTTCTTC
>NA|many|TRBJ2-2|TRBV14
CASSQDLARELFF
TGTGCCAGCAGCCAAGATCTCGCCCGGGAGCTGTTTTTT
>TRBD1|medium-sized|TRBJ2-2|TRBV23-1
CASSQSGTGTTGELFF
TGCGCCAGCAGTCAATCGGGGACAGGGACCACCGGGGAGCTGTTTTTT
>NA|many|TRBJ2-7|TRBV7-2
CASSRDSVVLYEQYF
TGTGCCAGCAGCCGCGACTCGGTAGTCCTCTACGAGCAGTACTTC
>NA|many|TRBJ2-7|TRBV29-1
CSVRAGDSYEQYF
TGCAGCGTTCGAGCAGGGGATAGCTACGAGCAGTACTTC
>NA|many|TRBJ2-1|TRBV5-1
CASSFGGANEQFF
TGCGCCAGCAGCTTCGGCGGGGCCAATGAGCAGTTCTTC
>NA|many|TRBJ1-4|TRBV29-1
CSVPSEGEKLFF
TGCAGCGTTCCCTCAGAGGGTGAAAAACTGTTTTTT
>NA|many|TRBJ2-1|TRBV24-1
CATSLTGGYNEQFF
TGTGCCACCAGTCTAACAGGCGGATACAATGAGCAGTTCTTC
>NA|many|TRBJ2-3|TRBV18
CASSPLLDTQYF
TGTGCCAGCTCACCTCTACTAGATACGCAGTATTTT
>NA|NA|TRBJ2-4|TRBV20-1
CSAEGLPKNIQYF
TGCAGTGCAGAAGGACTGCCCAAAAACATTCAGTACTTC
>NA|many|TRBJ1-2|TRBV12-3/TRBV12-4
CASSGGGPGGYTF
TGTGCCAGCAGTGGGGGAGGGCCTGGTGGCTACACCTTC
>NA|many|TRBJ1-6|TRBV4-2
CASSQEYLSVSPLHF
TGTGCCAGCAGCCAAGAATATCTTAGTGTGTCACCCCTCCACTTT
>NA|many|TRBJ1-3|TRBV4-1
CASSQAVSIGDTIYF
TGCGCCAGCAGCCAAGCGGTTTCGATCGGTGACACCATATATTTT
>NA|many|TRBJ1-2|TRBV25-1
CASSDWGYGYTF
TGTGCCAGCAGCGACTGGGGGTATGGCTACACCTTC
>TRBD1|many|TRBJ2-5|TRBV12-3/TRBV12-4
CASSPRGRGEETQYF
TGTGCCAGCAGCCCCAGGGGGCGCGGGGAAGAGACCCAGTACTTC
>TRBD1|many|TRBJ2-7|TRBV18
CASSPPGTGALYEQYF
TGTGCCAGCTCACCCCCTGGGACAGGGGCCCTCTACGAGCAGTACTTC
>TRBD2|many|TRBJ2-5|TRBV5-6
CASSQTSGVGPQYF
TGTGCCAGCAGCCAGACTAGCGGGGTCGGGCCCCAGTACTTC
>NA|many|TRBJ2-6|TRBV7-3
CASSSGLSGANVLTF
TGTGCCAGCAGCTCGGGTCTCTCTGGGGCCAACGTCCTGACTTTC
>NA|NA|TRBJ2-3|TRBV3-1
CASSPAAPIGDTQYF
TGTGCCAGCAGCCCGGCAGCCCCGATTGGGGATACGCAGTATTTT
>TRBD1|many|TRBJ2-1|TRBV4-3
CASSQEGQGWDEQFF
TGCGCCAGCAGCCAAGAGGGACAGGGGTGGGATGAGCAGTTCTTC
>NA|many|TRBJ2-5|TRBV6-5
CASSYTPPGQPNQETQYF
TGTGCCAGCAGTTACACTCCCCCCGGACAGCCGAATCAAGAGACCCAGTACTTC
>TRBD2|many|TRBJ2-2|TRBV7-3
CASRPPGLAVAGELFF
TGTGCCAGCAGGCCACCGGGACTAGCTGTCGCCGGGGAGCTGTTTTTT
>TRBD1|many|TRBJ2-4|TRBV11-2
CASSFDRVSTKNIQYF
TGTGCCAGCAGCTTTGACAGGGTTTCGACCAAAAACATTCAGTACTTC